The present entry profiles one TCR beta chain with its context. Trimming removed 5 bases from V and 4 bases from J; junction bases left unmatched: 6. Germline V CDR1 and CDR2: SEHNR, FQNEAQ (reference sequence). CDR3 length: 15 amino acids. Authors' processing steps: From reference gene primer amplification, estimates of nucleated cell counts were derived. Measured with immunoSEQ multiplex PCR; TCRdb has only the in-frame clones, and not every one. That table is the source of V, J and clone size, and D and trimming were worked out from the DNA. The top ten hold almost 1.5% of the sample, which has about 400,000 clones, 86% seen once. The data are from a study of blood T cell repertoires in COVID-19. About the research overall: Sources were T cells, B-cell-depleted T cells, or PBMCs; the material itself was cDNA or gDNA.

The rearrangement joins TRBV7-9 to TRBJ2-7, with 12 bases that match TRBD2. The sequenced material came from peripheral blood. The TCR comes from a woman aged 25 to 45 with active or convalescent COVID-19. Written as DNA, the CDR3 is TGTGCCAGCAGCCCTGAACTAGCGGGAGGATACGAGCAGTACTTC. Translated, it gives CASSPELAGGYEQYF.